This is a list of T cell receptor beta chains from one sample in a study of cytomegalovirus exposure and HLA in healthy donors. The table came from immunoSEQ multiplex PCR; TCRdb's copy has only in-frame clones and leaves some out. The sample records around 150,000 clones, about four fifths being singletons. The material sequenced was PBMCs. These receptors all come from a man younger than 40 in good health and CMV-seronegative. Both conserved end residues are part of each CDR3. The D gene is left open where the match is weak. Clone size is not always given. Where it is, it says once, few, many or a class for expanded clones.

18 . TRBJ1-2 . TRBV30 TGTGCCTGGAGTGTAGAAACGTACAGGGCCGTTTCTAACTATGGCTACACCTTC CAWSVETYRAVSNYGYTF
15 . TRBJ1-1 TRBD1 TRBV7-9 TGTGCCAGCAGCTTTTCCTCCGGGACAGGGTATGAAGCTTTCTTT CASSFSSGTGYEAFF
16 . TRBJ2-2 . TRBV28 TGTGCCAGCAGTCTCCTGGACGGAAAGGGGACCGGGGAGCTGTTTTTT CASSLLDGKGTGELFF
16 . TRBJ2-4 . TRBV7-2 TGTGCCAGCAGCTTAGCGCACACCTTAGCCAAAAACATTCAGTACTTC CASSLAHTLAKNIQYF
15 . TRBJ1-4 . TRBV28 TGTGCCAGCAGTTTCGGAGGGGACGTTAATGAAAAACTGTTTTTT CASSFGGDVNEKLFF
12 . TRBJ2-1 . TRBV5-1 TGCGCCAGCAGCTTGCCCAGAAATGAGCAGTTCTTC CASSLPRNEQFF
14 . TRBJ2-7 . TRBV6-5 TGTGCCAGCAGTCGCGGACAAAACCCCTACGAGCAGTACTTC CASSRGQNPYEQYF
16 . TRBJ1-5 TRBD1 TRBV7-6 TGTGCCAGCAGCCCACGGACGGCCAGGGGGGATCAGCCCCAGCATTTT CASSPRTARGDQPQHF
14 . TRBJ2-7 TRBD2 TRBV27 TGTGCCAGCAGTTTTCTAGCGGGAGGGATGCGGCAGTACTTC CASSFLAGGMRQYF
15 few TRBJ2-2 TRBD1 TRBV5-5 TGTGCCAGCAGCTTAGGGACAGTCTCAACCGGGGAGCTGTTTTTT CASSLGTVSTGELFF
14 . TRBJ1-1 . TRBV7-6 TGTGCCAGCAGCTTAGAGCCCAGGGGCACTGAAGCTTTCTTT CASSLEPRGTEAFF
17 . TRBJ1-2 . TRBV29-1 TGCAGCGTTGAAGCCTCAGCCAGGGGACCTACTAACTATGGCTACACCTTC CSVEASARGPTNYGYTF
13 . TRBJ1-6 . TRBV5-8 TGTGCCAGCAGCTTGGCAGATATTTCACCCCTCCACTTT CASSLADISPLHF
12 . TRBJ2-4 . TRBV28 TGTGCCAGCAGTTTAGGCATAAACATTCAGTACTTC CASSLGINIQYF
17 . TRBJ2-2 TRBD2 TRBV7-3 TGTGCCAGCAGCCGCCCGGCGGGGGGCCCAGGGACCGGGGAGCTGTTTTTT CASSRPAGGPGTGELFF
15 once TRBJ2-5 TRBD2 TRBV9 TGTGCCAGCAGTGGGGGGGAGCGTTACCAAGAGACCCAGTACTTC CASSGGERYQETQYF
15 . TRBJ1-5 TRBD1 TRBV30 TGTGCCTGGAGTTTGGACAGGGGGTTCAATCAGCCCCAGCATTTT CAWSLDRGFNQPQHF
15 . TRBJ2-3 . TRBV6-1 TGTGCCAGCAGTGAATGGGGGACTAGCACAGATACGCAGTATTTT CASSEWGTSTDTQYF
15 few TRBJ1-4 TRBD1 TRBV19 TGTGCCAGTAGCCCCTCCCGACAGGGGGCTAAGAAACTGTTTTTT CASSPSRQGAKKLFF
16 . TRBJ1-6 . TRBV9 TGTGCCAGCAGCGTAGGGGAGGGACGATATAATTCACCCCTCCACTTT CASSVGEGRYNSPLHF
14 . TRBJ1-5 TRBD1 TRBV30 TGTGCCTGGAGTGAGGACAGGTTTCATCAGCCCCAGCATTTT CAWSEDRFHQPQHF
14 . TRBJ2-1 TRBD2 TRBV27 TGTGCCAGCATGGCGGGAGTAGCCTACAATGAGCAGTTCTTC CASMAGVAYNEQFF
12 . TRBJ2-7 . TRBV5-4 TGTGCCAGCAGCTTGAATCCTCACGAGCAGTACTTC CASSLNPHEQYF
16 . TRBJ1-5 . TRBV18 TGTGCCAGCTCACCCACGGGGGGGGCCTACAATCAGCCCCAGCATTTT CASSPTGGAYNQPQHF
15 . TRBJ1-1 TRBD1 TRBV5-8 TGTGCCAGCAGCCCGGGCGTGACAGGGGACACTGAAGCTTTCTTT CASSPGVTGDTEAFF
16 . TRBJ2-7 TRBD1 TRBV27 TGTGCCAGCAGTTTCTCTTTTCCGACAGGGCCCTACGAGCAGTACTTC CASSFSFPTGPYEQYF
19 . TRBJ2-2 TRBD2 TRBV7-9 TGTGCCAGCAGCTTAGCATTAGCGGGAGGTACCCTGAACACCGGGGAGCTGTTTTTT CASSLALAGGTLNTGELFF
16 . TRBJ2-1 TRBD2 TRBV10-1 TGCGCCAGCAGTGAGTCGGCGGGAGGGCGGTACAATGAGCAGTTCTTC CASSESAGGRYNEQFF
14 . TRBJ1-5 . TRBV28 TGTGCCAGCAGTTTGGGAGGGGGCAATCAGCCCCAGCATTTT CASSLGGGNQPQHF
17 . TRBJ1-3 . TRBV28 TGTGCCAGCAGTTTAACAGGGCCTCAGCTCTACGGAAACACCATATATTTT CASSLTGPQLYGNTIYF
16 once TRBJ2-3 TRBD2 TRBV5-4 TGTGCCAGCAGCTTGGTTGCGGGAGGGCCGGCAGATACGCAGTATTTT CASSLVAGGPADTQYF
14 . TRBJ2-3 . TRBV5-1 TGCGCCAGCAGCTGGGGCCAAGGGGCAGATACGCAGTATTTT CASSWGQGADTQYF
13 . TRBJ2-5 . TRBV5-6 TGTGCCAGCACCGCAGAGCCCCCAGGGACCCAGTACTTC CASTAEPPGTQYF
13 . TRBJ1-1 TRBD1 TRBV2 TGTGCCAGCACCGGACAGGGGACCCCTGAAGCTTTCTTT CASTGQGTPEAFF
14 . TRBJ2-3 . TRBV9 TGTGCCAGCAGCGCGGGACACCTCACAGATACGCAGTATTTT CASSAGHLTDTQYF
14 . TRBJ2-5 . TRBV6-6 TGTGCCAGCAGTTACGCGCAGGGTCAAGAGACCCAGTACTTC CASSYAQGQETQYF
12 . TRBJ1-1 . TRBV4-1 TGCGCCAGTAGAGCAACGAACACTGAAGCTTTCTTT CASRATNTEAFF
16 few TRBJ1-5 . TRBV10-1 TGCGCCAGCAGTGAGTCAGGAGGGTCCCTCAATCAGCCCCAGCATTTT CASSESGGSLNQPQHF
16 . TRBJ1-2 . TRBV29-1 TGCAGCGTTGAAGGCCCGACTCCCGCGGGGGGCTATGGCTACACCTTC CSVEGPTPAGGYGYTF
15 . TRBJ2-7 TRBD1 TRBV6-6 TGTGCCAGCAGTCCGGGACAGGGGGGGGCCTACGAGCAGTACTTC CASSPGQGGAYEQYF
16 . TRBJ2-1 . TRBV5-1 TGCGCCAGCAGCTTCAATAGCGGAAGCTCCTACAATGAGCAGTTCTTC CASSFNSGSSYNEQFF
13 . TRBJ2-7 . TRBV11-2 TGTGCCAGCAGCTTTTATGAGAACTACGAGCAGTACTTC CASSFYENYEQYF